The 17 T cell receptor beta chains below all came from one sample that was sequenced in a study of T cell responses to AZD1222 COVID-19 vaccine. Clones were sequenced by immunoSEQ multiplex PCR, and TCRdb holds only the in-frame ones, with some missing. Among nearly 110,000 clones listed, under 90% were seen once. The specimen was peripheral blood, collected on day 0 of AZD1222 vaccination. The receptor set was obtained from an adult in good health.

The rearrangement uses TRBV10-1 and TRBJ2-7; 9 bases map to TRBD2. Germline V gene lookup returns CDR1 WNHNN and CDR2 SYGVQD (reference sequence). V gave up 0 bases and J gave up 4 bases; unmatched junction bases: 7. The CDR3 runs to 16 residues. CDR3 region: CASSESPASGIYEQYF. CDR3 coding DNA: TGCGCCAGCAGTGAGTCGCCGGCTAGCGGGATTTACGAGCAGTACTTC.

This chain joins TRBV27 and TRBJ2-3, with a weak D call TRBD1 (5 bases). Germline-derived CDR1 and CDR2 are MNHEY and SMNVEV (reference sequence). V shed 5 bases and J shed 9 bases, with 15 bases lying between them. The CDR3 spans 13 residues. The CDR3 DNA follows: TGTGCCAGCAGTCCCCCAGGGATGGTGACGCAGTATTTT. This codes for CASSPPGMVTQYF.

This rearrangement joins TRBV18 to TRBJ2-7; tentatively, D is TRBD2 (5 bases). The ends were cut back, 3 bases at V and 3 bases at J, with 18 bases in the middle. The length of the CDR3 is 16 residues. Germline values: CDR1 KGHSH, CDR2 LQKENI. The CDR3 here is CASSPPGERRGYEQYF. The CDR3 bases are TGTGCCAGCTCACCCCCCGGGGAGCGAAGAGGCTACGAGCAGTACTTC. The full variable domain, its missing parts supplied by reference TRBV18 and TRBJ2-7, is NAGVMQNPRHLVRRRGQEARLRCSPMKGHSHVYWYRQLPEEGLKFMVYLQKENIIDESGMPKERFSAEFPKEGPSILRIQQVVRGDSAAYFCASSPPGERRGYEQYFGPGTRLTVT.

The rearrangement uses TRBV28 and TRBJ1-2, with a tentative D call TRBD1 (5 bases). Germline-derived CDR1 and CDR2 are MDHEN and SYDVKM. CDR3 size: 17 residues. V was trimmed by 6 bases and J by 1 base, leaving 21 bases between them. The CDR3 sequence is CASSHLLWGDINYGYTF. The CDR3 DNA sequence: TGTGCCAGCAGCCACCTTTTGTGGGGGGATATTAACTATGGCTACACCTTC.

J is TRBJ1-5 and V is TRBV6-5; 11 bases line up with TRBD1. The CDR3 sequence is 15 residues long. The V gene's germline CDR1 is MNHEY and CDR2 SVGAGI. The ends lost 6 bases at V and 7 bases at J; junction bases unmatched: 8. CDR3 sequence: CASSRTGGEGQPQHF. In DNA form, the CDR3 reads TGTGCCAGCAGCCGGACAGGGGGCGAGGGACAGCCCCAGCATTTT.

About this clone: Germline is not matched at one junction end, which may reflect a read error. The CDR3 is CASSLEAGGDTGELFF. The CDR3 DNA sequence: TGTGCCAGTAGTTTAGAGGCGGGAGGGGACACCGGGGAGCTGTTTTTT. The chain employs TRBV19 and TRBJ2-2; 9 bases agree with TRBD2. The CDR3 has 16 residues. Germline V gives CDR1 LNHDA, CDR2 SQIVND (reference sequence).

The chain recombines TRBV24-1 with TRBJ1-2; 10 bases fit TRBD1. This CDR3 is 14 amino acids long. In germline, CDR1 is KGHDR, CDR2 SFDVKD. The trim removed 12 bases at V and 7 bases at J, leaving 13 bases unmatched. Here the CDR3 DNA reads TGTGCCTCTCAGGCCGGGACAGGGGAGAGTGGCTACACCTTC. Translation: CASQAGTGESGYTF.

The chain employs TRBV6-5 and TRBJ1-5; D possibly corresponds to TRBD1 (6 bases). Trimming removed 6 bases at V and 1 base at J, with 10 bases between. Germline CDR1 and CDR2: MNHEY and SVGAGI. The CDR3 sequence is 14 residues long. Here the CDR3 reads CASSQGQSNQPQHF. CDR3 nucleotides: TGTGCCAGCAGCCAGGGACAAAGCAATCAGCCCCAGCATTTT.

This clone is a singleton in its sample. The V call is TRBV9, the J call TRBJ1-6; D is undetermined. Trimming took off 2 bases at V and 8 bases at J, with 11 bases between the two ends. The CDR3 length is 14 residues. Germline V lookup: CDR1 SGDLS, CDR2 YYNGEE. CDR3 residues: CASSVSVRDSPLHF. The CDR3, as DNA: TGTGCCAGCAGCGTCTCTGTGAGGGATTCACCCCTCCACTTT.

The chain combines TRBV4-1 with TRBJ2-1, with 8 nucleotides matching TRBD2. Trimming removed 5 bases from V and 0 bases from J; junction bases left unmatched: 6. This CDR3 has 16 residues. The germline V gene encodes CDR1 MGHRA and CDR2 YSYEKL. CDR3 sequence reads: CASSKLAASSYNEQFF. The CDR3 nucleotides are TGCGCCAGCAGCAAACTAGCGGCAAGCTCCTACAATGAGCAGTTCTTC.

The rearrangement links TRBV29-1 to TRBJ2-3, with D possibly being TRBD1 or TRBD2 (5 bases each). Germline V CDR1 and CDR2: SQVTM, ANQGSEA. The CDR3 runs to 16 residues. Trimming removed 1 base at V and 3 bases at J, with 17 bases between. CDR3: CSVEGGMRLETDTQYF. In nucleotides, the CDR3 is TGCAGCGTTGAAGGGGGGATGAGACTTGAGACAGATACGCAGTATTTT.

The chain joins TRBV6-5 to TRBJ2-7, with D perhaps TRBD2 (6 bases). Germline V gene data show CDR1 as MNHEY and CDR2 as SVGAGI. This CDR3 contains 13 residues. V lost 10 bases, J lost 3 bases, and 16 bases lay in between. The CDR3 sequence: CATIGTPNYEQYF. The CDR3 nucleotides read TGTGCCACCATCGGGACTCCAAACTACGAGCAGTACTTC.

The chain has TRBV7-2 and TRBJ1-4; TRBD1 might be the D (6 bases). CDR3 length: 12 residues. Germline V CDR1 and CDR2: SGHTA, FQGNSA. Trimming stripped 5 bases from V and 6 bases from J, with 7 bases between. CDR3 in amino acids: CASSGTYEKLFF. The CDR3 DNA follows: TGTGCCAGCAGCGGGACATATGAAAAACTGTTTTTT.

Only a few counts were recorded for this clone. V usage is TRBV12-5 and J usage is TRBJ1-2, with D perhaps matching TRBD1 (5 bases). Between the trimmed V and J ends, which lost 1 base and 4 bases, there was a span of 10 bases. The CDR3 spans 14 residues. The germline gives CDR1 LGHNT, CDR2 FRNRAP. This CDR3 is CASGLDRGGYGYTF. The CDR3 bases are TGTGCTAGTGGTTTGGATAGGGGTGGCTATGGCTACACCTTC.

This clone occurred once. This chain joins TRBV5-6 and TRBJ1-2, with a weak D call TRBD1 (6 bases). Germline values: CDR1 SGHDT, CDR2 YYEEEE. The CDR3 is 14 residues long. V lost 3 bases to trimming and J lost 1 base, with 10 bases between them. CDR3 in DNA: TGTGCCAGCAGCTCCGGGACACTTAACTATGGCTACACCTTC. It is translated as CASSSGTLNYGYTF.

The genes are TRBV5-1 and TRBJ1-1, with D perhaps TRBD1 (5 bases). The CDR3 contains 15 residues. Germline V lookup: CDR1 SGHRS, CDR2 YFSETQ. Trimming removed 6 bases from V and 1 base from J, with 16 bases in between. DNA for the CDR3: TGCGCCAGCATCCCAGGGCCGAACCAGAACACTGAAGCTTTCTTT. It codes for CASIPGPNQNTEAFF.

The genes are TRBV7-3 and TRBJ1-4, with 8 bases lining up with TRBD1. In germline, CDR1 is SGHTA, CDR2 FQGTGA. There are 15 residues in the CDR3. Losses at the gene ends were 2 bases for V and 5 bases for J; bases not matched to a gene: 4. The CDR3 region is CASSLAGQANEKLFF. The DNA of the CDR3 is TGTGCCAGCAGCTTAGCGGGACAGGCAAATGAAAAACTGTTTTTT.